Each of the 30 T cell receptor beta chains below was sequenced from the same sample in a study of cytomegalovirus exposure and HLA in healthy donors. With 60 Vbeta and 13 Jbeta primers, the PCR was carried out. Method: immunoSEQ multiplex PCR; TCRdb's copy keeps in-frame clones and lacks some. This sample's table has 65,000 to 95,000 clones. Material for sequencing was PBMCs. The receptors derive from a woman aged 60-70 years in good health and CMV-seronegative.

A note on this clone: At one boundary the junction diverges from the germline segment, which might be a read error. V is TRBV2 and J is TRBJ1-4; 9 bases line up with TRBD1. Germline loops: CDR1 SNHLY, CDR2 FYNNEI. The CDR3 runs 12 residues. CDR3 sequence: CASSETRDRDSF. The CDR3 nucleotides read TGTGCCAGCAGTGAAACACGGGACAGGGATTCTTTT.

The V and J genes are TRBV7-6 and TRBJ2-3; 8 bases are shared with TRBD1. This CDR3 spans 16 amino acids. Per germline, CDR1 SGHVS and CDR2 FNYEAQ. V shed 5 bases and J 2 bases; nucleotides not matched to a gene: 9. CDR3 protein: CASSPQQGAVTDTQYF. The CDR3 DNA is TGTGCCAGCAGCCCCCAGCAGGGGGCGGTCACAGATACGCAGTATTTT.

The chain uses TRBV18 and TRBJ1-3, with D unresolved. This CDR3 contains 14 residues. Per germline, CDR1 KGHSH and CDR2 LQKENI. V lost 3 bases to trimming and J lost 0 bases, with 6 bases between them. The CDR3 loop reads CASSPTDSGNTIYF. CDR3 DNA sequence: TGTGCCAGCTCACCTACAGACTCTGGAAACACCATATATTTT.

This chain links TRBV5-1 with TRBJ2-5, with D possibly being TRBD1 (7 bases). Germline V CDR1 and CDR2: SGHRS, YFSETQ. V lost 0 bases to trimming and J lost 4 bases, with 13 bases between them. This CDR3 spans 15 amino acids. This chain's CDR3 is CASSLGFQGGETQYF. The CDR3 nucleotides are TGCGCCAGCAGCTTGGGTTTTCAGGGGGGAGAGACCCAGTACTTC. The full variable domain, its missing parts supplied by reference TRBV5-1 and TRBJ2-5, is KAGVTQTPRYLIKTRGQQVTLSCSPISGHRSVSWYQQTPGQGLQFLFEYFSETQRNKGNFPGRFSGRQFSNSRSEMNVSTLELGDSALYLCASSLGFQGGETQYFGPGTRLLVL.

The V call is TRBV28, the J call TRBJ2-2; unclear D gene. The CDR3 is made up of 12 amino acids. Germline V gene data show CDR1 as MDHEN and CDR2 as SYDVKM. The ends were cut back, 5 bases at V and 6 bases at J, with 7 bases in the middle. In nucleotides, the CDR3 is TGTGCCAGCAGTCTTGTTGCCGGGGAGCTGTTTTTT. Translation: CASSLVAGELFF.

V and J are TRBV28 and TRBJ2-7, with D maybe TRBD1 (6 bases). V dropped 10 bases and J dropped 3 bases, with 19 bases sitting between them. Germline values: CDR1 MDHEN, CDR2 SYDVKM. The CDR3 totals 14 residues. The CDR3 sequence is CATTRKDSVYEQYF. The CDR3 nucleotides are TGTGCCACCACCCGGAAGGACAGCGTCTACGAGCAGTACTTC.

V usage is TRBV10-3 and J usage is TRBJ2-7; TRBD1 might be the D (5 bases). CDR1 is ENHRY and CDR2 is SYGVKD in the germline V gene. V was clipped by 3 bases and J by 5 bases, with 11 bases between them. This CDR3 contains 13 residues. CDR3 residues: CAISDKGLDEQYF. The CDR3 nucleotides are TGTGCCATCAGTGATAAGGGGCTCGACGAGCAGTACTTC.

The genes are TRBV7-9 and TRBJ2-5; D is unresolved. The J call may be wrong; the DNA end is better matched by TRBJ2-7. Germline-derived CDR1 and CDR2 are SEHNR and FQNEAQ (reference sequence). There are 12 residues in the CDR3. The CDR3 reads CASGRPPYEQYF. In DNA form, the CDR3 reads TGTGCCAGCGGCAGGCCTCCCTACGAGCAGTACTTC.

This chain links TRBV10-3 with TRBJ2-1; 9 nucleotides agree with TRBD2. V dropped 5 bases and J dropped 4; count of bases not matched to a gene: 12. This CDR3 comprises 17 residues. Germline assignment: CDR1 ENHRY and CDR2 SYGVKD. Here the CDR3 reads CAISKTPGLAGYNEQFF. The CDR3 DNA sequence: TGTGCCATCAGTAAAACCCCCGGGCTAGCGGGATACAATGAGCAGTTCTTC.

The chain is built from TRBV5-4 and TRBJ1-1, with 11 positions matching TRBD1. The trim removed 4 bases at V and 10 bases at J, leaving 12 bases unmatched. Germline V gives CDR1 SGHNT, CDR2 YYREEE (reference sequence). CDR3 length: 15 residues. Here the CDR3 DNA reads TGTGCCAGCAGCAAAAACGGACAGGGGGCGGCGCGAGCTTTCTTT. Its translation is CASSKNGQGAARAFF. The whole variable domain, filled in from reference TRBV5-4 and TRBJ1-1, reads ETGVTQSPTHLIKTRGQQVTLRCSSQSGHNTVSWYQQALGQGPQFIFQYYREEENGRGNFPPRFSGLQFPNYSSELNVNALELDDSALYLCASSKNGQGAARAFFGQGTRLTVV.

V is TRBV7-2 and J is TRBJ2-7; 9 nucleotides agree with TRBD1. V was pared by 5 bases and J by 4 bases, with 6 bases of the junction left unmatched. The CDR3 loop spans 14 amino acids. Germline loops: CDR1 SGHTA, CDR2 FQGNSA. CDR3 sequence (DNA): TGTGCCAGCAGCCCCGCCGACAGGGGGTACGAGCAGTACTTC. The encoded protein is CASSPADRGYEQYF.

The V call is TRBV7-9, the J call TRBJ2-1; D may be TRBD2 (6 bases). Germline lookup yields CDR1 SEHNR and CDR2 FQNEAQ (reference sequence). Trimming left V 11 bases short and J 8 bases short, with 16 bases between. The CDR3 has 12 residues. The CDR3 loop is CAGGTERDEQFF. For the CDR3, the DNA is TGTGCCGGGGGGACTGAGAGGGATGAGCAGTTCTTC.

J is TRBJ1-2 and V is TRBV19; no reliable D call. This CDR3 has 15 residues. The ends were cut back, 1 base at V and 4 bases at J, with 13 bases in the middle. Germline loops: CDR1 LNHDA, CDR2 SQIVND (reference sequence). CDR3 loop: CASSIGPREIYGYTF. In DNA form, the CDR3 reads TGTGCCAGTAGTATAGGCCCCCGCGAGATCTATGGCTACACCTTC.

The V gene is TRBV30, the J gene TRBJ1-5; 8 bases are a match to TRBD1. From germline, CDR1 is GTSNPN and CDR2 SVGIG (reference sequence). J was trimmed by 7 bases and V by 5 bases; bases with no gene match: 7. This CDR3 has 13 residues. CDR3 residues: CAWGDRGGQPQHF. CDR3 DNA: TGTGCCTGGGGCGACAGGGGAGGACAGCCCCAGCATTTT.

The V gene is TRBV21-1, the J gene TRBJ1-5; whether TRBD1, the table's D call, matches the DNA was not checked. TRBV21-1 is shown as a pseudogene. The CDR3 contains 14 residues. The CDR3 DNA is TGTGCCAGCAGCAGGGACAGGGGAGGTCAGCCCCAGCATTTT. As protein: CASSRDRGGQPQHF.

V usage is TRBV5-1 and J usage is TRBJ2-2, with 11 bases identical to TRBD2. CDR1 is SGHRS, CDR2 YFSETQ, per germline. The J segment lost 5 bases and the V segment lost 9 bases, leaving 6 bases of the junction unmatched. The CDR3 covers 14 residues. As DNA, the CDR3 is TGCGCCACCACTAGCGGGGGAGCGACCGGGGAGCTGTTTTTT. Translation gives CATTSGGATGELFF.

The CDR3 protein is CASLGGGEVYSTDTQYF. CDR3 sequence (DNA): TGTGCCAGCCTTGGGGGGGGCGAGGTATACAGCACAGATACGCAGTATTTT. This sequence joins TRBV28 and TRBJ2-3; a possible D gene is TRBD2 (7 bases). There are 17 residues in the CDR3. The V end lost 8 bases, the J end lost 0 bases, and 21 bases lay between the germline ends. Germline lookup yields CDR1 MDHEN and CDR2 SYDVKM.

V is TRBV5-4 and J is TRBJ1-1, with 9 bases fitting TRBD1. Germline assignment: CDR1 SGHNT and CDR2 YYREEE (reference sequence). This CDR3 contains 14 residues. V dropped 3 bases and J dropped 5; count of bases not matched to a gene: 5. As DNA, the CDR3 is TGTGCCAGCAGCTCCCGGGACAGGGAAACTGAAGCTTTCTTT. This sequence encodes CASSSRDRETEAFF. The variable domain in full, completed from reference TRBV5-4 and TRBJ1-1, reads ETGVTQSPTHLIKTRGQQVTLRCSSQSGHNTVSWYQQALGQGPQFIFQYYREEENGRGNFPPRFSGLQFPNYSSELNVNALELDDSALYLCASSSRDRETEAFFGQGTRLTVV.

The rearrangement links TRBV5-1 to TRBJ1-4; 7 nucleotides match TRBD1. V lost 0 bases, J lost 0 bases, and 5 bases stayed unmatched. CDR3 length: 17 amino acids. Germline CDR1 and CDR2: SGHRS and YFSETQ. The CDR3 loop reads CASSLGRGVATNEKLFF. The DNA of the CDR3 is TGCGCCAGCAGCTTGGGCAGGGGGGTTGCAACTAATGAAAAACTGTTTTTT.

This chain uses TRBV28 with TRBJ2-7; D is perhaps TRBD2 (6 bases). This CDR3 comprises 15 residues. Trimming left V 8 bases short and J 0 bases short, with 17 bases between. Germline values: CDR1 MDHEN, CDR2 SYDVKM. CDR3 nucleotide sequence: TGTGCCAGCGCAGGGCGGGGTGACAGCTCCTACGAGCAGTACTTC. This encodes CASAGRGDSSYEQYF.

The V and J genes are TRBV5-5 and TRBJ2-5; TRBD1 matches at 7 bases. Germline V lookup: CDR1 SGHKS, CDR2 YYEKEE (reference sequence). The CDR3 covers 15 residues. Trimming at V came to 6 bases and at J to 5 bases, leaving 13 bases not matched to a gene. CDR3 protein: CASTPQGVPTETQYF. The DNA for the CDR3 is TGTGCCAGCACTCCCCAGGGGGTGCCGACGGAGACCCAGTACTTC.

The chain is built from TRBV7-6 and TRBJ2-5, with 9 bases fitting TRBD2. Per the germline V gene, CDR1 is SGHVS and CDR2 is FNYEAQ. The CDR3 extends over 16 amino acids. V dropped 1 base and J dropped 4; count of bases not matched to a gene: 7. For the CDR3, the DNA is TGTGCCAGCAGCTTAGGGGGTAGCGGGAGTCTAGAGACCCAGTACTTC. Translation: CASSLGGSGSLETQYF.

CDR3 nucleotide sequence: TGTGCCAGCAGCCTTCAGGGGGCCGGTCAGCCCCAGCATTTT. This gives the protein CASSLQGAGQPQHF. V usage is TRBV5-4 and J usage is TRBJ1-5; 8 bases fit TRBD1. CDR1 and CDR2 (germline): SGHNT, YYREEE (reference sequence). CDR3 size: 14 residues. With 4 bases clipped from V and 6 bases from J, the junction kept 6 bases outside the gene matches. Filled out from reference TRBV5-4 and TRBJ1-5, the complete variable domain reads ETGVTQSPTHLIKTRGQQVTLRCSSQSGHNTVSWYQQALGQGPQFIFQYYREEENGRGNFPPRFSGLQFPNYSSELNVNALELDDSALYLCASSLQGAGQPQHFGDGTRLSIL.

The rearrangement uses TRBV19 and TRBJ2-7; tentative D call: TRBD2 (6 bases). The germline gives CDR1 LNHDA, CDR2 SQIVND (reference sequence). V was cut by 3 bases and J by 4 bases, with 22 bases left in between. The length of the CDR3 is 17 residues. The CDR3 nucleotides read TGTGCCAGTAGTATTATCCCCCAGCGGGTCCGTGTTTACGAGCAGTACTTC. This encodes CASSIIPQRVRVYEQYF. The complete variable domain, with remaining parts taken from reference TRBV19 and TRBJ2-7, reads DGGITQSPKYLFRKEGQNVTLSCEQNLNHDAMYWYRQDPGQGLRLIYYSQIVNDFQKGDIAEGYSVSREKKESFPLTVTSAQKNPTAFYLCASSIIPQRVRVYEQYFGPGTRLTVT.

The chain recombines TRBV10-3 with TRBJ2-7, with TRBD1 as a possible D gene (5 bases). CDR3 length equals 13 residues. The germline V gene has CDR1 ENHRY and CDR2 SYGVKD. The V end was cut by 7 bases, the J end by 6 bases, with 16 bases between. The chain's CDR3 is CAINQGRVGEQYF. The CDR3 nucleotides are TGTGCCATCAACCAGGGCCGAGTGGGCGAGCAGTACTTC.

The chain couples TRBV27 to TRBJ2-1; D may be TRBD2 (5 bases). The CDR3 extends over 15 amino acids. From germline, CDR1 is MNHEY and CDR2 SMNVEV (reference sequence). V was pared by 2 bases and J by 7 bases, with 15 bases between. The CDR3 DNA reads TGTGCCAGCAGTTTAGTTGCTCTAGCTACAAATGAGCAGTTCTTC. This gives the protein CASSLVALATNEQFF.

The chain links TRBV19 to TRBJ2-7; 9 bases fit TRBD1. CDR3 length equals 14 residues. Per germline, CDR1 LNHDA and CDR2 SQIVND (reference sequence). The V and J ends lost 9 bases and 0 bases, in that order; junction bases with no gene match: 6. The CDR3 sequence: CASTSDRGSYEQYF. For the CDR3, the DNA is TGTGCCAGCACCTCGGACAGGGGCTCCTACGAGCAGTACTTC.

On this clone itself: The junction does not match germline at one end; this may be a read error. V is TRBV4-2 and J is TRBJ2-2; 8 bases are shared with TRBD2. The CDR3 is 17 amino acids. Germline V CDR1 and CDR2: LGHNA, YNFKEQ. The chain's CDR3 is CAGSQDSSGSNTGELFF. Written as DNA, the CDR3 is TGTGCCGGCAGCCAAGATTCTAGCGGGTCTAACACCGGGGAGCTGTTTTTT.

The V call is TRBV28, the J call TRBJ2-7; TRBD1 is a possible D gene (6 bases). V lost 5 bases, J lost 1 base, and 15 bases lay in between. The V gene's germline CDR1 is MDHEN and CDR2 SYDVKM. The CDR3 runs to 15 residues. The CDR3 region has the DNA TGTGCCAGCAGTCCCCGCAGGGGCCCATCCTACGAGCAGTACTTC. Its translation: CASSPRRGPSYEQYF.

The rearrangement links TRBV28 to TRBJ1-5; TRBD1 aligns across 8 bases. The CDR3 is 15 amino acids. V lost 6 bases and J lost 6; bases outside the gene matches: 10. Per germline, CDR1 MDHEN and CDR2 SYDVKM. As DNA, the CDR3 is TGTGCCAGCAGATCGACGGACAGGGAAAGTCAGCCCCAGCATTTT. Amino acids: CASRSTDRESQPQHF.